The rows below give T cell receptor beta chains drawn from one sample of a study of blood T cell repertoires in COVID-19. Assay used: immunoSEQ multiplex PCR; TCRdb lists only in-frame clones, some missing. Of some 280,000 clones in the sample, around four fifths were seen once. Sequenced material: peripheral blood. These receptors were taken from a woman between 50 and 59 years old with active or convalescent COVID-19. CDR3s include the opening cysteine and the closing phenylalanine or tryptophan. D genes are given only for firm matches. Clone size is not always given. Where it is, it says once, few, many or a class for expanded clones.

cdr3_aa cdr3_nt j_call clone_size d_call v_call
CASSPGSIFFGQDDEQYF TGTGCCAGCAGCCCGGGGTCGATTTTTTTCGGCCAGGACGACGAGCAGTACTTC TRBJ2-7 NA NA TRBV4-2
CAFQVGAKLFF TGTGCCTTTCAAGTAGGAGCGAAACTGTTTTTT TRBJ1-4 NA NA TRBV30
CASTKPTSESTDTQYF TGCGCCAGCACCAAACCGACTAGCGAAAGCACAGATACGCAGTATTTT TRBJ2-3 NA TRBD2 TRBV5-1
CASSRGEDYEQYF TGTGCCAGCAGCAGGGGAGAGGACTACGAGCAGTACTTC TRBJ2-7 NA NA TRBV27
CASSRGRRAVEKLFF TGTGCCAGCAGCCGGGGGAGACGGGCGGTTGAAAAACTGTTTTTT TRBJ1-4 NA NA TRBV7-2
CASSLARGSEAFF TGCGCCAGCAGTTTGGCGCGCGGGTCTGAAGCTTTCTTT TRBJ1-1 few NA TRBV5-1
CASSVSGTSRQPQHF TGTGCCAGCAGCGTTTCTGGGACAAGTCGGCAGCCCCAGCATTTT TRBJ1-5 NA NA TRBV7-8
CASSQTGGQGETPLHF TGTGCCAGCAGCCAAACGGGAGGACAGGGTGAAACACCCCTCCACTTT TRBJ1-6 NA TRBD1 TRBV4-2
CASSQDYGRGGYTF TGTGCCAGCAGCCAAGATTATGGGAGAGGTGGCTACACCTTC TRBJ1-2 NA NA TRBV14
CASSRLTGGEYNEQFF TGTGCCAGCAGCCGGCTAACAGGGGGAGAGTACAATGAGCAGTTCTTC TRBJ2-1 NA TRBD1 TRBV2
CASSLSGSSYNEQFF TGTGCCAGCAGCCTGAGCGGGAGCTCCTACAATGAGCAGTTCTTC TRBJ2-1 once TRBD2 TRBV5-4
CATSRDKAGETQYF TGTGCCACCAGCAGAGACAAAGCGGGAGAGACCCAGTACTTC TRBJ2-5 NA NA TRBV15
CASSIQGANVLTF TGTGCCAGCAGCATCCAGGGGGCCAACGTCCTGACTTTC TRBJ2-6 NA NA TRBV7-3
CAIRNRENEQYF TGTGCCATCAGAAACAGGGAAAACGAGCAGTACTTC TRBJ2-7 NA NA TRBV10-3
CASSLGQGGSYEQYF TGTGCCAGCAGCCTCGGACAGGGGGGGAGCTACGAGCAGTACTTC TRBJ2-7 NA TRBD1 TRBV5-4
CASSLNRYNEQFF TGTGCCAGCAGCCTGAATCGGTACAATGAGCAGTTCTTC TRBJ2-1 NA NA TRBV7-2
CASSPTGLSGNTIYF TGTGCCAGCAGTCCGACAGGGCTCTCTGGAAACACCATATATTTT TRBJ1-3 NA TRBD1 TRBV9
CASSLDRSGAGQETQYF TGCGCCAGCAGCTTGGATCGGTCAGGGGCCGGCCAAGAGACCCAGTACTTC TRBJ2-5 NA NA TRBV5-1
CASSQVQGAYEQYF TGCGCCAGCAGCCAAGTTCAGGGCGCCTACGAGCAGTACTTC TRBJ2-7 NA NA TRBV4-1
CASSLLAGGLWEQFF TGTGCCAGCAGCCTTCTAGCGGGAGGGCTTTGGGAGCAGTTCTTC TRBJ2-1 NA TRBD2 TRBV6-5
CASSRWRTPPYEQYF TGTGCCAGCAGCCGCTGGAGGACCCCTCCTTACGAGCAGTACTTC TRBJ2-7 NA NA TRBV7-2
CASSTYADGYTF TGTGCCAGCAGTACCTACGCCGATGGCTACACCTTC TRBJ1-2 NA NA TRBV12-3/TRBV12-4
CAWSVLAGTNIQYF TGTGCCTGGAGTGTACTCGCGGGAACAAACATTCAGTACTTC TRBJ2-4 NA NA TRBV30
CAWLAGERDTQYF TGTGCCTGGCTAGCGGGAGAAAGAGATACGCAGTATTTT TRBJ2-3 NA TRBD2 TRBV30
CSASRRDEQYF TGCAGTGCCTCCCGGAGAGACGAGCAGTACTTC TRBJ2-7 NA NA TRBV20-1
CASSTWTGAEAFF TGTGCCAGCAGCACATGGACAGGGGCTGAAGCTTTCTTT TRBJ1-1 NA TRBD1 TRBV5-5
CASTGDGYEQYF TGTGCCTCGACAGGGGACGGATACGAGCAGTACTTC TRBJ2-7 NA TRBD1 TRBV25-1
CASSFRGNTEAFF TGTGCCAGCAGTTTCAGGGGTAACACTGAAGCTTTCTTT TRBJ1-1 NA NA TRBV6-5
CASSQDGAGGEQYF TGCGCCAGCAGCCAAGATGGTGCCGGGGGAGAGCAGTACTTC TRBJ2-7 once NA TRBV4-1
CASSLVGGAGEKLFF TGTGCCAGTAGTTTGGTTGGAGGGGCAGGTGAAAAACTGTTTTTT TRBJ1-4 NA NA TRBV19
CASSTGTGASNQPQHF TGCGCCAGCAGCACAGGGACAGGCGCCTCCAATCAGCCCCAGCATTTT TRBJ1-5 NA TRBD1 TRBV5-1
CASSPLVAGSSYNEQFF TGTGCCAGCAGCCCGTTGGTAGCGGGTAGCTCCTACAATGAGCAGTTCTTC TRBJ2-1 NA TRBD2 TRBV7-6
CASSQGTGVTEAFF TGTGCCAGCAGCCAGGGTACAGGGGTCACTGAAGCTTTCTTT TRBJ1-1 NA TRBD1 TRBV3-1/TRBV3-2